The sequence of this T cell receptor (beta chain) was determined in a study of T cell responses to AZD1222 COVID-19 vaccine. The CDR3 totals 17 residues. The junction had 7 bases not matched to a gene; V was cut back by 4 bases and J by 1 base. The germline CDR1 and CDR2 sequences are SGHRS and YFSETQ. Only in-frame clones appear in the TCRdb table, and some are missing; sequencing was by immunoSEQ multiplex PCR. The sample includes around 100,000 clones, nearly 95% seen only once; the top ten take under 2%. This TCR derives from an adult in good health. The chain joins TRBV5-1 to TRBJ2-2; 10 bases are shared with TRBD1. The material sequenced was peripheral blood, taken on day 0 of AZD1222 vaccination. CDR3 bases: TGCGCCAGCAGCCCCGGGACAGGGGCCGTGAACACCGGGGAGCTGTTTTTT. Protein: CASSPGTGAVNTGELFF.